This T cell receptor (beta chain) was sequenced in a study of T-cell reconstitution after alpha-beta-depleted transplantation in children. Germline V gives CDR1 SGHNT, CDR2 YENEEA. This CDR3 is 11 amino acids long. V shed 7 bases and J shed 15 bases, with 16 bases lying between them. This clonotype was detected only a few times. Unique molecular identifiers were built into the TCRbeta library. TCRdb re-called the PCR reads through MiXCR, storing one row per CDR3 protein. The sample yields about 610,000 distinct CDR3 sequences, roughly a tenth seen once. This TCR derives from a human donor who donated a stem cell graft to a child with acute myeloid leukemia. The V call is TRBV11-3, the J call TRBJ2-1, with TRBD2 as a possible D gene (6 bases). Sample: PBMCs from the stem cell graft donor, taken from the stem cell graft. CDR3 protein: CASKLSREVFF. As DNA, the CDR3 is TGTGCCAGCAAACTCTCCAGGGAGGTGTTCTTC.